The entry below gives a single TCR beta chain sequence along with its context. Per the study methods: Amplification of reference gene primers provided the estimated nucleated cell counts. Assay used: immunoSEQ multiplex PCR; TCRdb lists only in-frame clones, some missing. Clone size and V and J calls were adopted from that table, with D and trimming inferred from the DNA. The sample carries about 210,000 clones, 81% recorded once. The CDR3 has 14 amino acids. Germline assignment: CDR1 SGHRS and CDR2 YFSETQ. V trimming: 3 bases; J trimming: 13 bases; junction bases outside the gene matches: 12. This specimen belongs to a study of blood T cell repertoires in COVID-19. Study-level information: The United States, Italy and Spain were the sources of the acute and convalescent COVID-19 samples.

Cohort allocation depended upon clinical history that participants reported. This chain uses TRBV5-1 with TRBJ2-2, with 7 positions matching TRBD1. The receptor was derived from a woman in her 50s with acute COVID-19. Source material: PBMCs or T cells enriched from blood (not recorded which). CDR3 loop: CASSYRDSPRTLFF. The CDR3 nucleotides read TGCGCCAGCAGCTACCGGGACAGCCCCCGAACGCTGTTTTTT.